This T cell receptor beta chain was recorded in a study of blood T cell repertoires in COVID-19. This CDR3 is 13 amino acids long. V dropped 4 bases and J dropped 4 bases, with 11 bases sitting between them. Germline V lookup: CDR1 SGHRS, CDR2 YFSETQ. Sequencing was performed with immunoSEQ multiplex PCR; in TCRdb, only in-frame clones are kept and a portion is missing. The table has about 300,000 clones, roughly 91% seen once. The sample was peripheral blood. The clonotype originates from a woman younger than 45 with COVID-19, enrolled during active disease. This chain uses TRBV5-1 with TRBJ1-2; D remains unclear. The CDR3 protein is CASSDKPIYGYTF. CDR3 coding DNA: TGCGCCAGCAGCGATAAGCCCATCTATGGCTACACCTTC.